The 26 T cell receptor beta chains below come from one sample, sequenced in a study of shared clonotypes between healthy human individuals (dated by TCRdb to the early 2020s). The library relied on the immunoSEQ multiplex PCR assay. Held by TCRdb, this immuneACCESS table contains in-frame sequences only and omits some clones. Under half of the omission traces to an unresolved V gene where checked; the cause of the rest is unknown. The sample includes 1,400,000 or so clones, with just under 99% observed a single time. Approximately 0.4% of the sample is in the top ten clones. Sequencing used naive CD4+ T cells sorted from blood. The intended sense of this specimen's cell subset or site label: CD45RA+ positively selected. The source of these receptors is a man aged 25 to 40 in good health.

The V call is TRBV5-1, the J call TRBJ2-7; 7 bases match TRBD1. Germline V gene sequence: CDR1 SGHRS, CDR2 YFSETQ. The ends lost 3 bases at V and 3 bases at J; junction bases unmatched: 12. CDR3 length equals 16 residues. The CDR3 loop is CASSSPTGTVNYEQYF. In nucleotides, the CDR3 is TGCGCCAGCAGCTCGCCGACCGGGACAGTTAACTACGAGCAGTACTTC. Complete variable domain (other parts from reference TRBV5-1 and TRBJ2-7): KAGVTQTPRYLIKTRGQQVTLSCSPISGHRSVSWYQQTPGQGLQFLFEYFSETQRNKGNFPGRFSGRQFSNSRSEMNVSTLELGDSALYLCASSSPTGTVNYEQYFGPGTRLTVT.

This clone was observed once. The V and J genes are TRBV2 and TRBJ2-7; D may match TRBD1 or TRBD2 (6 bases each). The germline gives CDR1 SNHLY, CDR2 FYNNEI. The CDR3 has 12 residues. Deletions cut 0 bases from V and 12 bases from J, with 12 bases between. The CDR3 sequence is CASSEARGRRYF. CDR3 coding DNA: TGTGCCAGCAGTGAAGCGAGGGGGAGGCGGTACTTC.

The rearrangement links TRBV29-1 to TRBJ2-1; tentative D call: TRBD2 (6 bases). Trimming removed 6 bases from V and 3 bases from J, with 12 bases in between. CDR1 is SQVTM, CDR2 ANQGSEA, per germline. The CDR3 is 13 residues long. CDR3 residues: CSVGGQNYNEQFF. In DNA, the CDR3 is TGCAGCGTAGGAGGGCAAAACTACAATGAGCAGTTCTTC.

The chain has TRBV7-9 and TRBJ2-7; 7 nucleotides line up with TRBD1. This CDR3 spans 14 amino acids. The V gene's germline CDR1 is SEHNR and CDR2 FQNEAQ (reference sequence). Trimming at V came to 0 bases and at J to 5 bases, leaving 4 bases not matched to a gene. CDR3 coding DNA: TGTGCCAGCAGCTTAGCGCGACAGGGTGACGAGCAGTACTTC. Its translation is CASSLARQGDEQYF.

The rearrangement joins TRBV5-6 to TRBJ2-1; D possibly corresponds to TRBD1 (6 bases). CDR1 and CDR2 (germline): SGHDT, YYEEEE. This CDR3 has 12 amino acids. V was clipped by 4 bases and J by 5 bases, with 7 bases between them. The CDR3 nucleotides read TGTGCCAGCAGCCACAGGGACAATGAGCAGTTCTTC. As protein: CASSHRDNEQFF.

V is TRBV7-9 and J is TRBJ2-5, with a weak D call TRBD1 (6 bases). The CDR3 is 14 amino acids. V lost 2 bases and J 5 bases, leaving 12 bases between the germline ends. Germline-derived CDR1 and CDR2 are SEHNR and FQNEAQ (reference sequence). CDR3 sequence reads: CASSLRSGVETQYF. CDR3 bases: TGTGCCAGCAGCTTAAGGTCAGGGGTCGAGACCCAGTACTTC.

The chain has TRBV9 and TRBJ2-6; 15 bases fit TRBD2. The CDR3 contains 21 residues. Germline lookup yields CDR1 SGDLS and CDR2 YYNGEE. After removal of 3 bases from V and 0 bases from J, the junction contained 10 bases not matched to a gene. CDR3 sequence: CASSAPGTSGRLSSGANVLTF. In DNA form, the CDR3 reads TGTGCCAGCAGCGCCCCCGGGACTAGCGGGAGGCTGAGCTCTGGGGCCAACGTCCTGACTTTC.

The chain has TRBV6-6 and TRBJ1-1; TRBD1 might be the D (5 bases). V gave up 4 bases and J gave up 11 bases, with 14 bases separating them. Germline V gene lookup returns CDR1 MNHNY and CDR2 SVGAGI (reference sequence). The CDR3 runs to 12 residues. CDR3 region: CASSFSGNGAFF. For the CDR3, the DNA is TGTGCCAGCAGTTTTTCAGGGAATGGGGCTTTCTTT.

In DNA form, the CDR3 reads TGTGCCAGCGGGCTAGCAGCCTACAATGAGCAGTTCTTC. Its translation: CASGLAAYNEQFF. The chain combines TRBV7-9 with TRBJ2-1, with a possible D match to TRBD2 (5 bases). The V end lost 8 bases, the J end lost 2 bases, and 10 bases lay between the germline ends. CDR1 and CDR2 from the germline V gene are SEHNR and FQNEAQ (reference sequence). This CDR3 has 13 amino acids.

The rearrangement uses TRBV29-1 and TRBJ2-7; 8 bases are a match to TRBD1. The ends lost 2 bases at V and 5 bases at J; junction bases unmatched: 8. Germline V lookup: CDR1 SQVTM, CDR2 ANQGSEA. The CDR3 has 14 amino acids. CDR3 bases: TGCAGCGTTGAAACAGGGGGGCCGGGGGACGAGCAGTACTTC. Translation gives CSVETGGPGDEQYF.

This clone was seen a single time. This rearrangement joins TRBV30 to TRBJ1-1, with D maybe TRBD1 (5 bases). The CDR3 is made up of 12 amino acids. The V end was cut by 3 bases, the J end by 7 bases, with 12 bases between. The germline CDR1 and CDR2 sequences are GTSNPN and SVGIG (reference sequence). DNA of the CDR3: TGTGCCTGGAGAACTGGGGGGAGTGAAGCTTTCTTT. It yields the protein CAWRTGGSEAFF.

The CDR3 sequence: CASSPTPLLGTGVRETQYF. DNA for the CDR3: TGTGCCAGCAGTCCTACCCCCCTTTTAGGGACAGGGGTTAGGGAGACCCAGTACTTC. This chain links TRBV27 with TRBJ2-5; TRBD1 agrees at 10 bases. Germline trimming cut 5 bases from V and 5 bases from J; bases unmatched to any gene: 20. The CDR3 totals 19 residues. Germline-derived CDR1 and CDR2 are MNHEY and SMNVEV (reference sequence).

CDR3 nucleotides: TGTGCCAGCAGCTTAGGGACTAGCGGGTCCTACAATGAGCAGTTCTTC. Protein sequence: CASSLGTSGSYNEQFF. This chain joins TRBV5-4 and TRBJ2-1; 12 nucleotides agree with TRBD2. This CDR3 is built from 16 residues. Germline CDR1 SGHNT, CDR2 YYREEE (reference sequence). The V gene end was trimmed by 2 bases and the J gene end by 1 base; junction bases not matched to a gene: 1.

Note on this clone: The sample carries other DNA sequences with the same CDR3. The CDR3 protein is CAISERYEQYF. The CDR3 coding sequence is TGTGCCATCAGTGAGCGGTACGAGCAGTACTTC. The rearrangement uses TRBV10-3 and TRBJ2-7, with unresolved D. Germline CDR1 ENHRY, CDR2 SYGVKD. The CDR3 totals 11 residues. The V end lost 2 bases, the J end lost 4 bases, and 3 bases lay between the germline ends.

The V and J genes are TRBV7-9 and TRBJ2-7; D is perhaps TRBD2 (6 bases). CDR3 length equals 13 residues. V lost 4 bases and J lost 9, with 16 bases in between. Germline V lookup: CDR1 SEHNR, CDR2 FQNEAQ (reference sequence). The chain's CDR3 is CASSYAGRAGQYF. The CDR3 nucleotides are TGTGCCAGCAGCTATGCGGGAAGGGCCGGGCAGTACTTC.

The chain recombines TRBV9 with TRBJ2-3; D is ambiguous. Germline V lookup: CDR1 SGDLS, CDR2 YYNGEE. The V end was cut by 4 bases, the J end by 0 bases, with 15 bases between. This CDR3 contains 16 residues. The CDR3 nucleotides read TGTGCCAGCAGCCTCGGAGAATCCCCTAGCACAGATACGCAGTATTTT. It yields the protein CASSLGESPSTDTQYF. The complete variable domain, with remaining parts taken from reference TRBV9 and TRBJ2-3, reads DSGVTQTPKHLITATGQRVTLRCSPRSGDLSVYWYQQSLDQGLQFLIQYYNGEERAKGNILERFSAQQFPDLHSELNLSSLELGDSALYFCASSLGESPSTDTQYFGPGTRLTVL.

The chain combines TRBV14 with TRBJ2-5, with 7 bases matching TRBD2. The germline gives CDR1 SGHDN, CDR2 FVKESK. The CDR3 runs 14 residues. The V segment lost 5 bases and the J segment 2 bases; nucleotides outside the gene matches: 5. As DNA, the CDR3 is TGTGCCAGCAGCGGGGGACTACTACAAGAGACCCAGTACTTC. It encodes CASSGGLLQETQYF. The full variable domain, with the rest looked up from reference TRBV14 and TRBJ2-5, is EAGVTQFPSHSVIEKGQTVTLRCDPISGHDNLYWYRRVMGKEIKFLLHFVKESKQDESGMPNNRFLAERTGGTYSTLKVQPAELEDSGVYFCASSGGLLQETQYFGPGTRLLVL.

The rearrangement uses TRBV7-3 and TRBJ2-3; D remains ambiguous. Germline CDR1 SGHTA, CDR2 FQGTGA. CDR3 length: 15 residues. Trimming took 1 base from V and 2 from J, leaving 10 bases between them. CDR3 DNA sequence: TGTGCCAGCAGCTTAATAGGAGACGCCACAGATACGCAGTATTTT. It encodes CASSLIGDATDTQYF.

The chain combines TRBV28 with TRBJ2-2; TRBD1 is a possible D gene (7 bases). Trimming removed 8 bases at V and 3 bases at J, with 13 bases between. Per the germline V gene, CDR1 is MDHEN and CDR2 is SYDVKM. The CDR3 extends over 14 amino acids. The CDR3 spells CASGPGGYTGELFF. The CDR3 DNA follows: TGTGCCAGCGGGCCAGGGGGGTACACCGGGGAGCTGTTTTTT.

This chain joins TRBV19 and TRBJ1-2; TRBD1 might be the D (5 bases). V lost 1 base to trimming and J lost 3 bases, with 9 bases between them. The CDR3 consists of 14 residues. Germline assignment: CDR1 LNHDA and CDR2 SQIVND (reference sequence). The CDR3 coding sequence is TGTGCCAGTAGTATAGTCACGGGGGACTATGGCTACACCTTC. Amino acid sequence: CASSIVTGDYGYTF.

This chain uses TRBV5-5 with TRBJ2-7; D not resolved. V was clipped by 3 bases and J by 4 bases, with 14 bases between them. This CDR3 region has 14 residues. Per the germline V gene, CDR1 is SGHKS and CDR2 is YYEKEE (reference sequence). CDR3 DNA sequence: TGTGCCAGCAGCTCCCAGGTCACATGGTACGAGCAGTACTTC. Protein sequence: CASSSQVTWYEQYF.

The V and J genes are TRBV7-2 and TRBJ2-1; 9 nucleotides align to TRBD2. Trimming at V came to 1 base and at J to 9 bases, leaving 7 bases not matched to a gene. Germline V gene sequence: CDR1 SGHTA, CDR2 FQGNSA. The CDR3 extends over 15 amino acids. The CDR3 here is CASSLGGSGRGEQFF. The DNA for the CDR3 is TGTGCCAGCAGCTTAGGGGGTAGCGGGAGAGGTGAGCAGTTCTTC.

The chain employs TRBV5-5 and TRBJ1-4; maybe TRBD1 (6 bases). CDR1 SGHKS and CDR2 YYEKEE come from the germline V gene (reference sequence). V shed 4 bases and J shed 5 bases, with 15 bases lying between them. The CDR3 contains 15 residues. The CDR3 is CASSLLWTANEKLFF. The CDR3 region has the DNA TGTGCCAGCAGCCTCTTATGGACAGCGAATGAAAAACTGTTTTTT.

As to this clone: The sample has other DNA sequences that encode this CDR3 too. The chain couples TRBV5-1 to TRBJ2-3, with 11 bases matching TRBD2. The J segment lost 4 bases and the V segment lost 3 bases, leaving 4 bases of the junction unmatched. Germline values: CDR1 SGHRS, CDR2 YFSETQ. This CDR3 region has 15 residues. The CDR3 reads CASSWGLAASDTQYF. CDR3 sequence (DNA): TGCGCCAGCAGCTGGGGACTAGCGGCTTCAGATACGCAGTATTTT.

The chain recombines TRBV29-1 with TRBJ2-5; TRBD1 might be the D (7 bases). The CDR3 spans 14 residues. The V and J ends lost 1 base and 5 bases respectively, with 14 bases between them. Per germline, CDR1 SQVTM and CDR2 ANQGSEA. The CDR3 coding sequence is TGCAGCGTTGAAGGCCCGACAGGGAGGGAGACCCAGTACTTC. This sequence encodes CSVEGPTGRETQYF.

V and J are TRBV25-1 and TRBJ1-4; a weak D match, TRBD1 (5 bases). The CDR3 loop spans 15 amino acids. Germline assignment: CDR1 MGHDK and CDR2 SYGVNS. V dropped 3 bases and J dropped 7 bases, with 15 bases sitting between them. The CDR3 DNA follows: TGTGCCAGCAGTGAGAGCCGGGACGGGGGTGAAAAACTGTTTTTT. Its translation: CASSESRDGGEKLFF. Variable domain in full (rest from reference TRBV25-1 and TRBJ1-4): EADIYQTPRYLVIGTGKKITLECSQTMGHDKMYWYQQDPGMELHLIHYSYGVNSTEKGDLSSESTVSRIRTEHFPLTLESARPSHTSQYLCASSESRDGGEKLFFGSGTQLSVL.